This T cell receptor (beta chain) was retrieved from a study of OX40 agonist ivuxolimab in advanced cancers. As for the study in general: Patients took ivuxolimab, an agonistic anti-OX40 (CD134) antibody. Study outcomes and limitations: What antigens the expanded peripheral T cells recognized was never established. Low normalized clonal expansion also occurred in some nonresponding patients.

On this clone: Its antigen is unidentified.

CDR1 and CDR2 from the germline V gene are SNHLY and FYNNEI. The CDR3 runs 14 residues. Trimming removed 2 bases at V and 0 bases at J, with 5 bases between. Libraries were prepared by immunoSEQ multiplex PCR; TCRdb keeps only in-frame clonotypes and omits some of them. Of under 80,000 clones in the sample, roughly 90% were seen once. V is TRBV2 and J is TRBJ1-5; D remains ambiguous. The receptor was derived from an adult with an advanced solid tumor such as melanoma, head and neck, liver or kidney cancer. The sequencing used CD4+ or CD8+ T cells sorted from blood, collected in a trial of the OX40 agonist ivuxolimab. CDR3 in amino acids: CASSELFSNQPQHF. The DNA of the CDR3 is TGTGCCAGCAGTGAATTGTTTAGCAATCAGCCCCAGCATTTT.